This is a list of T cell receptor beta chains from one sample in a study of blood T cell repertoires in COVID-19. Produced via immunoSEQ multiplex PCR; TCRdb's table is partial and in-frame only. The data hold approximately 350,000 clones, with around 83% observed a single time. Sequencing used PBMCs or T cells enriched from blood (not recorded which). All receptors come from a woman aged 45-59 years who had recovered from COVID-19. Both conserved end residues are part of each CDR3. The D gene is left open where the match is weak. A row's size may be missing; if present it is once, few, many or a size class.

TRBD2 TRBJ2-2 NA TRBV7-6 CASSLGLAGTGELFF TGTGCCAGCAGCTTAGGGCTAGCGGGCACCGGGGAGCTGTTTTTT
NA TRBJ2-7 NA TRBV10-3 CAISESGDGYEQYF TGTGCCATCAGTGAGTCGGGCGACGGCTACGAGCAGTACTTC
NA TRBJ1-1 NA TRBV7-2 CASSLASGLNTEAFF TGTGCCAGCAGCTTAGCATCGGGATTGAACACTGAAGCTTTCTTT
NA TRBJ1-2 NA TRBV6-4 CASSDSPRPSYGYTF TGTGCCAGCAGTGACTCACCCAGACCTAGCTATGGCTACACCTTC
TRBD2 TRBJ2-5 NA TRBV9 CASSPIPSSGRVLETQYF TGTGCCAGCAGCCCGATACCCTCTAGCGGGAGAGTTTTGGAGACCCAGTACTTC
NA TRBJ1-3 many TRBV5-5 CASSSLTEAEF TGTGCCAGCAGCTCCCTGACGGAAGCGGAATTT
NA TRBJ1-1 NA TRBV25-1 CASSEFLGGDTEAFF TGTGCCAGCAGTGAATTCCTCGGGGGTGACACTGAAGCTTTCTTT
NA TRBJ1-1 NA TRBV4-2 CASSQAGTQYDEAFF TGTGCCAGCAGCCAGGCCGGGACACAATATGATGAAGCTTTCTTT
TRBD1 TRBJ1-2 NA TRBV20-1 CSAWTGAGYTF TGCAGTGCTTGGACAGGGGCCGGCTACACCTTC
NA TRBJ2-7 NA TRBV19 CASSNSNSYEQYF TGTGCCAGTAGTAATTCCAATTCCTACGAGCAGTACTTC
TRBD1 TRBJ1-2 NA TRBV30 CAWSRDRPFEAGYTF TGTGCCTGGAGTAGGGACAGGCCTTTTGAGGCTGGCTACACCTTC
NA TRBJ1-2 few TRBV27 CASSLNAGNYGYTF TGTGCCAGCAGTTTAAATGCGGGTAACTATGGCTACACCTTC
NA TRBJ2-3 few TRBV18 CASSLGTLATDTQYF TGTGCCAGCTCGCTCGGGACATTGGCAACCGATACGCAGTATTTT
TRBD1 TRBJ1-4 NA TRBV7-9 CASSLGDRREKLFF TGTGCCAGCAGCTTAGGGGACAGGCGTGAAAAACTGTTTTTT
NA TRBJ1-2 NA TRBV4-2 CASSQEMRSDYGYTF TGTGCCAGCAGCCAAGAAATGAGATCGGACTATGGCTACACCTTC
NA TRBJ2-3 NA TRBV6-5 CASSYRSGGPDTQYF TGTGCCAGCAGTTACAGGTCGGGCGGGCCAGATACGCAGTATTTT
TRBD1 TRBJ1-4 NA TRBV3-1/TRBV3-2 CASSQGPQGVWEKLFF TGTGCCAGCAGCCAAGGACCCCAGGGGGTTTGGGAAAAACTGTTTTTT
TRBD2 TRBJ2-3 NA TRBV6-2/TRBV6-3 CASSYGGASGSTDTQYF TGTGCCAGCAGTTACGGAGGGGCTAGCGGTAGCACAGATACGCAGTATTTT